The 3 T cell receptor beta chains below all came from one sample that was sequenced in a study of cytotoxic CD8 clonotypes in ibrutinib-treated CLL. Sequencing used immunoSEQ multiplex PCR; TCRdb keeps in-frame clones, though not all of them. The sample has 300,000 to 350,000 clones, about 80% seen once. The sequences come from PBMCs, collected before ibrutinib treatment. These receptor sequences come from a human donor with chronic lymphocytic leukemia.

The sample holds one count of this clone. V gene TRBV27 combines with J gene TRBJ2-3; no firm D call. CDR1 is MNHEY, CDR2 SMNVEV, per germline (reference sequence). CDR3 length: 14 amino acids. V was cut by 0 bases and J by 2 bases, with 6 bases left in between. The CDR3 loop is CASSLSSPTDTQYF. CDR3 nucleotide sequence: TGTGCCAGCAGTTTATCTAGCCCCACAGATACGCAGTATTTT.

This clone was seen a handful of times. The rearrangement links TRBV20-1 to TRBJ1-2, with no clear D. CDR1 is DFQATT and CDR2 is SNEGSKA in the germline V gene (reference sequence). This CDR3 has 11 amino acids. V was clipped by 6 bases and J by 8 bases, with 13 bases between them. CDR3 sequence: CSARSVTGYTF. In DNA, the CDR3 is TGCAGTGCCAGGTCTGTGACCGGCTACACCTTC.

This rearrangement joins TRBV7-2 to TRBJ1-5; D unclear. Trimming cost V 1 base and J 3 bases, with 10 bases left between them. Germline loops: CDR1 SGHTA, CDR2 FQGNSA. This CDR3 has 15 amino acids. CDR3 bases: TGTGCCAGCAGCTTAGGCCCGCTGCACAATCAGCCCCAGCATTTT. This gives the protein CASSLGPLHNQPQHF. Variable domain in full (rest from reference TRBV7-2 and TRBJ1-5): GAGVSQSPSNKVTEKGKDVELRCDPISGHTALYWYRQSLGQGLEFLIYFQGNSAPDKSGLPSDRFSAERTGGSVSTLTIQRTQQEDSAVYLCASSLGPLHNQPQHFGDGTRLSIL.